These 20 T cell receptor beta chains were all obtained from the same sample, sequenced in a study of cytomegalovirus exposure and HLA in healthy donors. Use of 60 Vbeta and 13 Jbeta primers characterized the PCR. Assay used: immunoSEQ multiplex PCR; TCRdb lists only in-frame clones, some missing. The data contain fewer than 250,000 clones, about 77% of them singletons. Sequenced sample: PBMCs. Source of these receptors: a woman aged 25 to 39 in good health and CMV-seropositive.

The J gene is TRBJ1-1, the V gene TRBV7-2, with D possibly TRBD1 on 6 matching bases. Germline values: CDR1 SGHTA, CDR2 FQGNSA. The CDR3 totals 15 residues. V shed 5 bases and J shed 0 bases, with 13 bases lying between them. Here the CDR3 reads CASSTQGPLNTEAFF. In DNA, the CDR3 is TGTGCCAGCAGCACACAGGGCCCCTTGAACACTGAAGCTTTCTTT.

This clone has just one count. J is TRBJ2-7 and V is TRBV10-1; 7 nucleotides line up with TRBD1. The germline gives CDR1 WNHNN, CDR2 SYGVQD (reference sequence). J gave up 3 bases and V 3 bases, and 2 bases lay outside the gene matches. The CDR3 totals 13 residues. CDR3 in DNA: TGCGCCAGCAGTGACAGACAGGGCTACGAGCAGTACTTC. As protein: CASSDRQGYEQYF.

Only a few counts were recorded for this clone. Other DNA sequences of this sample code for an identical CDR3. The chain couples TRBV6-5 to TRBJ2-7; TRBD1 aligns across 11 bases. CDR1 MNHEY and CDR2 SVGAGI come from the germline V gene. There are 14 residues in the CDR3. Trimming cost V 2 bases and J 4 bases; bases outside gene matches: 1. The CDR3 nucleotides are TGTGCCAGCAGTTACCGGGACAGGGGGTACGAGCAGTACTTC. Protein product: CASSYRDRGYEQYF.

The chain uses TRBV28 and TRBJ1-3; D gene unclear. The CDR3 is 15 residues long. The V gene's germline CDR1 is MDHEN and CDR2 SYDVKM. Deletions cut 4 bases from V and 1 base from J, with 11 bases between. CDR3 sequence: CASSWSAGSGNTIYF. CDR3 nucleotide sequence: TGTGCCAGCAGTTGGTCAGCGGGGTCTGGAAACACCATATATTTT.

This clone was found a few times. This same CDR3 is encoded by further DNA sequences in the sample. The rearrangement joins TRBV7-2 to TRBJ2-7; possible D gene TRBD1, 6 bases. The CDR3 covers 15 residues. The V gene's germline CDR1 is SGHTA and CDR2 FQGNSA. The ends were cut back, 1 base at V and 2 bases at J, with 12 bases in the middle. CDR3 sequence reads: CASSLGQATTYEQYF. CDR3 in DNA: TGTGCCAGCAGCTTAGGACAGGCCACCACCTACGAGCAGTACTTC.

This clone was picked up a small number of times. This chain uses TRBV28 with TRBJ1-3, with TRBD1 matching over 7 bases. The CDR3 has 13 amino acids. Germline values: CDR1 MDHEN, CDR2 SYDVKM. V lost 6 bases, J lost 2 bases, and 1 base stayed unmatched. CDR3: CASRTGPGNTIYF. CDR3 DNA: TGTGCCAGCAGGACAGGGCCTGGAAACACCATATATTTT.

The chain joins TRBV27 to TRBJ2-7; D is possibly TRBD2 (5 bases). The CDR3 length is 14 residues. V lost 6 bases and J lost 4, with 16 bases in between. Germline V gene sequence: CDR1 MNHEY, CDR2 SMNVEV (reference sequence). CDR3 loop: CASRSLGIRYEQYF. CDR3 DNA sequence: TGTGCCAGCAGATCACTAGGAATCCGTTACGAGCAGTACTTC.

This clone was counted a few times. The chain uses TRBV7-9 and TRBJ2-7, with TRBD1 matching over 7 bases. Trimming cost V 5 bases and J 4 bases; bases outside gene matches: 5. CDR3 length: 13 residues. Germline V CDR1 and CDR2: SEHNR, FQNEAQ (reference sequence). DNA for the CDR3: TGTGCCAGCAGCCCGGGACAGCTATACGAGCAGTACTTC. Its protein product is CASSPGQLYEQYF.

The rearrangement links TRBV2 to TRBJ1-4, with D tentatively TRBD1 (5 bases). The germline V and J ends were trimmed by 6 bases and 5 bases, with 7 bases remaining between them. This CDR3 spans 12 amino acids. Germline V gene sequence: CDR1 SNHLY, CDR2 FYNNEI. In nucleotides, the CDR3 is TGTGCCAGCAGAGCAGGGAATGAAAAACTGTTTTTT. Protein: CASRAGNEKLFF.

In this sample, this clone turned up a few times. The chain links TRBV15 to TRBJ2-7; TRBD1 matches at 10 bases. Trimming removed 2 bases from V and 4 bases from J; junction bases left unmatched: 8. The germline V gene encodes CDR1 LNHNV and CDR2 YYDKDF (reference sequence). The CDR3 runs 16 residues. CDR3 in amino acids: CATSRWGQGFPYEQYF. In nucleotides, the CDR3 is TGTGCCACCAGCAGATGGGGACAGGGGTTCCCATACGAGCAGTACTTC.

J is TRBJ1-6 and V is TRBV18; TRBD1 agrees at 9 bases. V lost 3 bases, J lost 8 bases, and 5 bases stayed unmatched. CDR3 length: 15 amino acids. Germline V gives CDR1 KGHSH, CDR2 LQKENI. In DNA, the CDR3 is TGTGCCAGCTCACCTATGACAGGGGGGGATTCACCCCTCCACTTT. Protein: CASSPMTGGDSPLHF.

The V call is TRBV5-6, the J call TRBJ2-3; D is undetermined. Per germline, CDR1 SGHDT and CDR2 YYEEEE. The CDR3 is 14 amino acids. The V and J ends lost 4 bases and 4 bases respectively, with 13 bases between them. CDR3 amino acids: CASSASGVADTQYF. DNA of the CDR3: TGTGCCAGCAGCGCGTCGGGTGTCGCAGATACGCAGTATTTT.

J is TRBJ2-2 and V is TRBV19, with unresolved D. Germline lookup yields CDR1 LNHDA and CDR2 SQIVND (reference sequence). The V and J ends lost 5 bases and 0 bases respectively, with 13 bases between them. The CDR3 contains 16 residues. CDR3 sequence (DNA): TGTGCCAGTAGTCGGAAGACTCCGTCGAACACCGGGGAGCTGTTTTTT. This gives the protein CASSRKTPSNTGELFF.

This clone was detected only a few times. The V call is TRBV5-1, the J call TRBJ1-2; no firm D call. CDR1 and CDR2 (germline): SGHRS, YFSETQ. The CDR3 sequence is 13 residues long. V lost 1 base, J lost 0 bases, and 4 bases lay in between. The CDR3 loop reads CASSLTANYGYTF. The CDR3 coding sequence is TGCGCCAGCAGCTTGACAGCTAACTATGGCTACACCTTC.

This chain uses TRBV13 with TRBJ1-2; D ambiguous. V was clipped by 5 bases and J by 7 bases, with 17 bases between them. Germline loops: CDR1 PRHDT, CDR2 FYEKMQ (reference sequence). The length of the CDR3 is 14 residues. CDR3 DNA: TGTGCCAGCAGCCCGAGGGCCCTAAGCCCTGGCTACACCTTC. Translation: CASSPRALSPGYTF.

The V gene is TRBV6-1, the J gene TRBJ2-6; possibly TRBD1 for D (5 bases). The V end was cut by 4 bases, the J end by 6 bases, with 13 bases between. This CDR3 has 15 residues. Germline V CDR1 and CDR2: MNHNS, SASEGT. CDR3 region: CASSGHRSLANVLTF. DNA of the CDR3: TGTGCCAGCAGTGGCCACAGGTCTTTGGCCAACGTCCTGACTTTC.

This clone was observed once. The chain links TRBV11-2 to TRBJ1-5; D gene uncertain. From germline, CDR1 is SGHAT and CDR2 FQNNGV. Trimming took 5 bases from V and 0 from J, leaving 5 bases between them. The CDR3 totals 13 residues. This chain's CDR3 is CASSVYSNQPQHF. The CDR3 DNA sequence: TGTGCCAGCAGCGTATATAGCAATCAGCCCCAGCATTTT.

The V call is TRBV7-9, the J call TRBJ1-1, with D unclear. The germline V gene encodes CDR1 SEHNR and CDR2 FQNEAQ (reference sequence). Deletions cut 2 bases from V and 3 bases from J, with 7 bases between. This CDR3 has 13 amino acids. CDR3 loop: CASSLLGDTEAFF. The CDR3 coding sequence is TGTGCCAGCAGCTTACTCGGGGACACTGAAGCTTTCTTT.

This clone was found a few times. The chain uses TRBV27 and TRBJ1-2; no clear D. CDR3 length: 13 residues. Germline loops: CDR1 MNHEY, CDR2 SMNVEV (reference sequence). The germline V and J ends were trimmed by 8 bases and 4 bases, with 14 bases remaining between them. The DNA for the CDR3 is TGTGCCAGCCGACTGGGAGTAGCCTATGGCTACACCTTC. The encoded protein is CASRLGVAYGYTF.

The count of this clone is one. The V gene is TRBV5-6, the J gene TRBJ2-7; D perhaps matches TRBD1 (5 bases). There are 16 residues in the CDR3. With 7 bases removed from V and 0 bases from J, the gap between germline ends came to 20 bases. Germline lookup yields CDR1 SGHDT and CDR2 YYEEEE. This CDR3 is CASGRLSGHRSYEQYF. The CDR3 DNA follows: TGTGCCAGCGGCCGTCTGTCCGGACACCGCTCCTACGAGCAGTACTTC. Drawing the rest from reference TRBV5-6 and TRBJ2-7, the complete variable domain is DAGVTQSPTHLIKTRGQQVTLRCSPKSGHDTVSWYQQALGQGPQFIFQYYEEEERQRGNFPDRFSGHQFPNYSSELNVNALLLGDSALYLCASGRLSGHRSYEQYFGPGTRLTVT.